These T cell receptor beta chains were read from a single sample in a study of blood T cell repertoires in COVID-19. Sequencing used immunoSEQ multiplex PCR; TCRdb keeps in-frame clones, though not all of them. The data hold 200,000 to 250,000 clones, with roughly 87% observed a single time. Sequencing was performed on PBMCs or T cells enriched from blood (not recorded which). The receptors originated from a man aged 18 to 29 with acute COVID-19. Both conserved end residues are part of each CDR3. The D gene is left open where the match is weak. Clone size is shown for a subset of rows, as once, few, many or a class of expanded clone.

clone size	D gene	V gene	J gene	CDR3 protein	CDR3 DNA
-	TRBD1	TRBV12-5	TRBJ2-4	CASGPSGTGENIQYF	TGTGCTAGTGGTCCCTCAGGGACAGGGGAAAACATTCAGTACTTC
-	-	TRBV9	TRBJ1-5	CASSVVSGSRQPQHF	TGTGCCAGCAGCGTAGTTTCGGGATCAAGACAGCCCCAGCATTTT
-	TRBD1	TRBV18	TRBJ1-4	CASSARQGATNEKLFF	TGTGCCAGCTCAGCACGACAGGGCGCAACTAATGAAAAACTGTTTTTT
-	-	TRBV30	TRBJ1-3	CAWISGGHSGNTIYF	TGTGCCTGGATCTCTGGGGGCCACTCTGGAAACACCATATATTTT
-	-	TRBV21-1	TRBJ2-1	CASSKARTSGRASEQFF	TGTGCCAGCAGCAAAGCGCGGACTAGCGGGAGGGCCAGTGAGCAGTTCTTC
-	-	TRBV6-5	TRBJ2-2	CASSQRVVTGELFF	TGTGCCAGCAGCCAGCGGGTCGTAACCGGGGAGCTGTTTTTT
-	-	TRBV28	TRBJ2-7	CASSSLAAYEQYF	TGTGCCAGCAGTTCTTTAGCGGCCTACGAGCAGTACTTC
-	TRBD1	TRBV7-6	TRBJ2-7	CASRQNRGSYEQYF	TGTGCCAGCAGGCAAAACAGGGGCTCCTACGAGCAGTACTTC
-	TRBD1	TRBV6-2/TRBV6-3	TRBJ1-2	CASTPTGIYGYTF	TGTGCCAGCACCCCGACAGGGATCTATGGCTACACCTTC
-	TRBD1	TRBV9	TRBJ2-2	CASSVPRQGANTGELFF	TGTGCCAGCAGCGTCCCCCGACAGGGGGCGAACACCGGGGAGCTGTTTTTT
-	-	TRBV7-2	TRBJ2-7	CASSFFRVMEGEQYF	TGTGCCAGCAGCTTTTTCAGGGTGATGGAGGGCGAGCAGTACTTC
-	TRBD1	TRBV5-5	TRBJ1-4	CASSSGTGYEKLFF	TGTGCCAGCAGCTCCGGGACAGGGTATGAAAAACTGTTTTTT
-	-	TRBV7-2	TRBJ1-5	CASSLRQLTGDQPQHF	TGTGCCAGCAGCTTAAGACAACTAACGGGAGATCAGCCCCAGCATTTT
-	-	TRBV5-1	TRBJ1-1	CASSLEGRRDEAFF	TGCGCCAGCAGCTTGGAAGGTCGGCGGGATGAAGCTTTCTTT
-	-	TRBV4-1	TRBJ1-1	CASSQDGLGSTEAFF	TGCGCCAGCAGCCAAGACGGGTTGGGGAGCACTGAAGCTTTCTTT
-	-	TRBV19	TRBJ2-5	CASSIAGVMETQYF	TGTGCCAGTAGTATAGCGGGGGTGATGGAGACCCAGTACTTC
few	TRBD2	TRBV6-1	TRBJ2-1	CASSEKAGGGNEQFF	TGTGCCAGCAGTGAAAAAGCGGGAGGAGGTAATGAGCAGTTCTTC
-	TRBD1	TRBV24-1	TRBJ1-2	CATSDWTGAGGGYTF	TGTGCCACCAGTGATTGGACAGGGGCGGGAGGTGGCTACACCTTC
few	TRBD1	TRBV27	TRBJ1-4	CASSYQGQIAAEKLFF	TGTGCCAGCAGTTATCAGGGACAGATCGCTGCTGAAAAACTGTTTTTT
once	TRBD2	TRBV14	TRBJ2-1	CASSRTSGINEQFF	TGTGCCAGCAGCCGAACTAGCGGGATTAATGAGCAGTTCTTC
-	TRBD1	TRBV28	TRBJ2-7	CASSLGTGSSYEQYF	TGTGCCAGCAGTTTAGGGACAGGTAGCTCCTACGAGCAGTACTTC
-	-	TRBV4-2	TRBJ2-7	CASSQEGDTGSPTYEQYF	TGTGCCAGCAGCCAAGAGGGAGACACAGGGTCGCCTACCTACGAGCAGTACTTC
-	-	TRBV9	TRBJ2-2	CASSGRQEEYTGELFF	TGTGCCAGCAGCGGACGACAGGAGGAGTACACCGGGGAGCTGTTTTTT
-	TRBD1	TRBV13	TRBJ1-6	CASSPGGPPLHF	TGTGCCAGCAGTCCAGGGGGACCACCCCTCCACTTT